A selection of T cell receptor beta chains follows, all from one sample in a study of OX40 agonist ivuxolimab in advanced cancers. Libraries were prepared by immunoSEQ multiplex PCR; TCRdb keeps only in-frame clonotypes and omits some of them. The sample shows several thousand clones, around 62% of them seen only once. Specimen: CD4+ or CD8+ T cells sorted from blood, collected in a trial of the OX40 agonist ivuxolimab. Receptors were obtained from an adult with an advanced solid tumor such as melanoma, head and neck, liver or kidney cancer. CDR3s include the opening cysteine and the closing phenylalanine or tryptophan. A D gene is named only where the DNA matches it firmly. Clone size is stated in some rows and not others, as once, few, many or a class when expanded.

TGTGCCAGCCGGGACATCTCCTATAATTCACCCCTCCACTTT CASRDISYNSPLHF - TRBJ1-6 TRBV2 -
TGTGCCAGCAGGACGAGCGGGAGAAACTACAATGAGCAGTTCTTC CASRTSGRNYNEQFF TRBD2 TRBJ2-1 TRBV7-3 -
TGTGCCAGCAGTGAATTCGTGGGTGGTATCCGAGAGACCCAGTACTTC CASSEFVGGIRETQYF - TRBJ2-5 TRBV2 -
TGTGCCAGCAACCCCTCGAAAGTTCGCCAAGAGACCCAGTACTTC CASNPSKVRQETQYF - TRBJ2-5 TRBV7-8 few
TGTGCCAGCAGTTTTGTCGGGACGACGTACAATGAGCAGTTCTTC CASSFVGTTYNEQFF - TRBJ2-1 TRBV28 -
TGCGCCAGCAGCCAAGGGCGGGAGGGGGCACAGCCCCAGCATTTT CASSQGREGAQPQHF TRBD1 TRBJ1-5 TRBV4-1 -
TGTGCCAGCAGCCAAAGTTTGGATGAGCAGTTCTTC CASSQSLDEQFF - TRBJ2-1 TRBV14 -
TGCGCCAGCAGCTTCGGAACTACCACAGATACGCAGTATTTT CASSFGTTTDTQYF - TRBJ2-3 TRBV5-1 -
TGCACCAGCAGCCAAGACATGGGAGCGGGAGGGAAGCGAGAGCAGTTCTTC CTSSQDMGAGGKREQFF - TRBJ2-1 TRBV1 -
TGCGCCAGCAGCCCGCACCAGGGGGCTGCCTCCTACGAGCAGTACTTC CASSPHQGAASYEQYF TRBD1 TRBJ2-7 TRBV4-1 -
TGTGCCAGCAGCCCACGGTCAGCCTTAATCAATGAGCAGTTCTTC CASSPRSALINEQFF - TRBJ2-1 TRBV11-3 -
TGTGCCAGCAGCTTAACACTACTAGCGGGAGCGAACAATGAGCAGTTCTTC CASSLTLLAGANNEQFF TRBD2 TRBJ2-1 TRBV7-3 -
TGTGCCATCAATACCGAGGGAACTGAAGCTTTCTTT CAINTEGTEAFF - TRBJ1-1 TRBV27 -
TGTGCCATCAGTGAGGTCTGGTCCGGGTACACTGAAGCTTTCTTT CAISEVWSGYTEAFF - TRBJ1-1 TRBV10-3 -
TGCGCCAGCAGCCTCCACCCCTCTGGAAACACCATATATTTT CASSLHPSGNTIYF - TRBJ1-3 TRBV4-1 -
TGTGCCAGCAGTTACTCGATAGAAGGTGAGCAGTTCTTC CASSYSIEGEQFF - TRBJ2-1 TRBV6-9 -
TGTGCCAGCAGCTTCAAAAATCAACTCGAGAACACAGATACGCAGTATTTT CASSFKNQLENTDTQYF - TRBJ2-3 TRBV7-3 -
TGTGCCAGTAGTATAGATTACGAGGGTCGGACTGAAGCTTTCTTT CASSIDYEGRTEAFF - TRBJ1-1 TRBV19 once
TGTGCCAGCAGCCCCGGACCGGACATGAACGAGCAGTACTTC CASSPGPDMNEQYF - TRBJ2-7 TRBV7-6 -
TGTGCCACCAGCAGCCGACGAGGGGAAGGTGAAGCTTTCTTT CATSSRRGEGEAFF - TRBJ1-1 TRBV15 -
TGTGCCAGTAGTCTGGTAGGGGCTGGCAGCACTGAAGCTTTCTTT CASSLVGAGSTEAFF - TRBJ1-1 TRBV19 few
TGTGCCAGCAGTTACTCCGAAGTCACTGAAGCTTTCTTT CASSYSEVTEAFF - TRBJ1-1 TRBV6-9 few
TGTGCCAGCAGTTCGGGACTAGCAAAGCAGTACTTC CASSSGLAKQYF TRBD2 TRBJ2-7 TRBV27 -
TGTGCCAGCATTACGAGGGGCACAGCTAACTATGGCTACACCTTC CASITRGTANYGYTF - TRBJ1-2 TRBV6-9 -
TGTGCCAGCAGCTTAACCCCACTAGGACAGGGCACTGAAGCTTTCTTT CASSLTPLGQGTEAFF TRBD1 TRBJ1-1 TRBV7-3 few
TGTGCCAGCAGCTTCAGGAGACAGCTCTACTACGAGCAGTACTTC CASSFRRQLYYEQYF - TRBJ2-7 TRBV7-8 -
TGTGCCAGTAGCACAGGACAGCTTGAAGCTTTCTTT CASSTGQLEAFF - TRBJ1-1 TRBV19 -
TGTGCCAGCAGCTTAGTGGGCGGGAACTACGAGCAGTACTTC CASSLVGGNYEQYF - TRBJ2-7 TRBV7-6 -